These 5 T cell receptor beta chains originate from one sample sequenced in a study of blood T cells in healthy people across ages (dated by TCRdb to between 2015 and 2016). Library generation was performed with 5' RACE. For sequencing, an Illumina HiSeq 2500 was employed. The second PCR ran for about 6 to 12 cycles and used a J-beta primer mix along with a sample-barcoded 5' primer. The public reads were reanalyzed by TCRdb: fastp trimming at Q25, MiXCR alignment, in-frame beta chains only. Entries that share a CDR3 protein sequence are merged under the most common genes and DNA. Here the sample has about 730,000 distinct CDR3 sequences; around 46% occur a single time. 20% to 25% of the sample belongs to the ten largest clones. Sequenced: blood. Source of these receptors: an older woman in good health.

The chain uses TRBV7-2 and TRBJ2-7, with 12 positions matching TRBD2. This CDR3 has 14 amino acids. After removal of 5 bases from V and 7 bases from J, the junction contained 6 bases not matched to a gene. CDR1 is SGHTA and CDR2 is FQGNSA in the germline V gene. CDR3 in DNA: TGTGCCAGCAGCGGGCGGACTAGCGGGGAGGAGCAGTACTTC. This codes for CASSGRTSGEEQYF.

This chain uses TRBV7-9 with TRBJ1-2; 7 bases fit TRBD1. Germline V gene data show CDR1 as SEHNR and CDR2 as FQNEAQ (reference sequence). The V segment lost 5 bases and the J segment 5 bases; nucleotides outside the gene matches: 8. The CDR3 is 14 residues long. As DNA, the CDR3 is TGTGCCAGCAGCGTAGTTGCAGGGGGTTATGGCTACACCTTC. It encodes CASSVVAGGYGYTF. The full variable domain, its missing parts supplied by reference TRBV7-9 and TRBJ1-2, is DTGVSQNPRHKITKRGQNVTFRCDPISEHNRLYWYRQTLGQGPEFLTYFQNEAQLEKSRLLSDRFSAERPKGSFSTLEIQRTEQGDSAMYLCASSVVAGGYGYTFGSGTRLTVV.

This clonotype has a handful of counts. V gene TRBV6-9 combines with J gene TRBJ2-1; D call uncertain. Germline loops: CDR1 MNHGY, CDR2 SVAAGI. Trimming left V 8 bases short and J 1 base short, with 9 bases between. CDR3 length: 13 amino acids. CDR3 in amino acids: CASPIGSYNEQFF. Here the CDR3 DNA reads TGTGCCAGCCCGATTGGATCCTACAATGAGCAGTTCTTC.

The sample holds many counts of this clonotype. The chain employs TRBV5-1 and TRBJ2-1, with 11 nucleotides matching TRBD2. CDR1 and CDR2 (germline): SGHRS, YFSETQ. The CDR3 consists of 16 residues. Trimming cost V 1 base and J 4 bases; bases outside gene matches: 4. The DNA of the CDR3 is TGCGCCAGCAGCTTGACAACTAGCGGGGGATACAATGAGCAGTTCTTC. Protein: CASSLTTSGGYNEQFF. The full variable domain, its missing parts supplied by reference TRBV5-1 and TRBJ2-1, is KAGVTQTPRYLIKTRGQQVTLSCSPISGHRSVSWYQQTPGQGLQFLFEYFSETQRNKGNFPGRFSGRQFSNSRSEMNVSTLELGDSALYLCASSLTTSGGYNEQFFGPGTRLTVL.

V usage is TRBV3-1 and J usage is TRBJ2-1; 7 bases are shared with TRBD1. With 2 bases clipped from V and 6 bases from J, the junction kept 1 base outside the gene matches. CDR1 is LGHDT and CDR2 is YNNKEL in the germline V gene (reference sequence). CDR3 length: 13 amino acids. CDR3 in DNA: TGTGCCAGCAGCCAATCAGGGGGCAATGAGCAGTTCTTC. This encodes CASSQSGGNEQFF.